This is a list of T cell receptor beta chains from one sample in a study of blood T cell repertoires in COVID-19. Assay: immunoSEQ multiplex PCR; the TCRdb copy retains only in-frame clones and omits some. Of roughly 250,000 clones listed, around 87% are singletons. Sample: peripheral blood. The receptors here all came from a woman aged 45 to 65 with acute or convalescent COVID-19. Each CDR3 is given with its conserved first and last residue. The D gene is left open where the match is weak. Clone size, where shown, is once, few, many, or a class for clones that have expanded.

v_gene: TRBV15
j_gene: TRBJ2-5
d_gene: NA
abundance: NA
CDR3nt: TGTGCCACCAGCAGATGGGCCCAGGGAGAGACCCAGTACTTC
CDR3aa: CATSRWAQGETQYF

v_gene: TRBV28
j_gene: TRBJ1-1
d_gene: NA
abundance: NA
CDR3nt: TGTGCCAGCAGTCCCATGAACACTGAAGCTTTCTTT
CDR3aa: CASSPMNTEAFF

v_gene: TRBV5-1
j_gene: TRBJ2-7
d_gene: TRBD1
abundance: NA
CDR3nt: TGCGCCAGCAGCTTGGGAGGGACAGGGGTCTACGAGCAGTACTTC
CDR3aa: CASSLGGTGVYEQYF

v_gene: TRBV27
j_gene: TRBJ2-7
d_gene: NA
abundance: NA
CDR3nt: TGTGCCAGCAGTTTATCCCAAGGGCGGGATATCTCCTACGAGCAGTACTTC
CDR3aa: CASSLSQGRDISYEQYF

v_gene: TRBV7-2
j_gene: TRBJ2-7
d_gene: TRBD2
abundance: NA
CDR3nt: TGTGCCAGCAGCTTGACTAGCGGGGACACCTACGAGCAGTACTTC
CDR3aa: CASSLTSGDTYEQYF

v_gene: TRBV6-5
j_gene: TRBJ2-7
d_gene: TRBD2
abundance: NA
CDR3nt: TGTGCCAGCAAGATAAGGACTAGCGGGAGCTACGAGCAGTACTTC
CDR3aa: CASKIRTSGSYEQYF

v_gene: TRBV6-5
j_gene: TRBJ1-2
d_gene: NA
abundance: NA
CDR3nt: TGTGCCAGCAGCGCTACTTGGTGGACAGAAAATGGCTACACCTTC
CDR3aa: CASSATWWTENGYTF

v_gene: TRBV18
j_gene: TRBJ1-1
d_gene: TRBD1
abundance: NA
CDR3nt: TGTGCCAGCTCACGACAGGGATTTAACACTGAAGCTTTCTTT
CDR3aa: CASSRQGFNTEAFF

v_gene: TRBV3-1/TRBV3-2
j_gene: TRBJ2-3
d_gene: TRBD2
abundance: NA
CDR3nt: TGTGCCAGCAGCGGACTAGCGGGAGTGGGAACGGGCACAGATACGCAGTATTTT
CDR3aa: CASSGLAGVGTGTDTQYF

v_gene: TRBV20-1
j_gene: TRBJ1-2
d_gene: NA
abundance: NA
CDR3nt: TGCAGTGCTAGTTTCAGGGGAGACTATGGCTACACCTTC
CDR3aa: CSASFRGDYGYTF

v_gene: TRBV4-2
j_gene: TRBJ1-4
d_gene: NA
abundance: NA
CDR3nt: TGTGCCAGCAGCGAGGCCGGTATTAATGAAAAACTGTTTTTT
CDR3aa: CASSEAGINEKLFF

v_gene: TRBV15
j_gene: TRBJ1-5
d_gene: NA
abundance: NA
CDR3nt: TGTGCCACCAGCAGCGCATGGGGGGATAGCAATCAGCCCCAGCATTTT
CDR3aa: CATSSAWGDSNQPQHF

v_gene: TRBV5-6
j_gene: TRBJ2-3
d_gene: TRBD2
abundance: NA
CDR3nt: TGTGCCAGCAGCTTGGTTCAGCGGGAATCAGATACGCAGTATTTT
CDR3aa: CASSLVQRESDTQYF

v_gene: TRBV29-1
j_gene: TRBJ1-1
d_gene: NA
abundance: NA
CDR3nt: TGCAGCGTCGGAGGGTCTTCCCCGCCTCGGGCTTTCTTT
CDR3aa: CSVGGSSPPRAFF

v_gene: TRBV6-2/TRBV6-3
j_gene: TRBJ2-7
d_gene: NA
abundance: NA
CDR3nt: TGTGCCAGCAGTTACCATGCTAGCTCCTACGAGCAGTACTTC
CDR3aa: CASSYHASSYEQYF

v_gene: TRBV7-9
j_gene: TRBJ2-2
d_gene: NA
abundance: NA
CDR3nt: TGTGCCAGCAGCTTAGAGGCACGGGTCGGGGAGCTGTTTTTT
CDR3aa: CASSLEARVGELFF

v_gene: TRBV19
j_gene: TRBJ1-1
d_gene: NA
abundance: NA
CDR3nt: TGTGCCAGTAGTAAGGCGGCTGAGGCTTTCTTT
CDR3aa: CASSKAAEAFF

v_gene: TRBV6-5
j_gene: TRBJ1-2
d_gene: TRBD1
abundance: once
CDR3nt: TGTGCCAGCAGCCGGGACAGGGCTAACTATGGCTACACCTTC
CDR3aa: CASSRDRANYGYTF

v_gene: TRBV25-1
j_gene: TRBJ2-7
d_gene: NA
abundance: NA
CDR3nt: TGTGCCAGCAGTGAATATGTTGGCGGGTTGGAGCAGTACTTC
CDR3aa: CASSEYVGGLEQYF

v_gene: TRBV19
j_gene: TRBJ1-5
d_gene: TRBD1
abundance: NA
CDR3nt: TGTGCCAGTAGTGTACGGACAGGGTGGATTCAGCCCCAGCATTTT
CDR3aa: CASSVRTGWIQPQHF

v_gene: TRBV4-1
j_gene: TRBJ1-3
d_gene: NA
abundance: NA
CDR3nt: TGCGCCAGCAGCCAAGACGGGAGTCCAACGATTGGAAACACCATATATTTT
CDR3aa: CASSQDGSPTIGNTIYF

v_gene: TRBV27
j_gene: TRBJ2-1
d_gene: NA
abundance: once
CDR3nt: TGTGCCAGCAGTTTAGGCGGGGTTAACAATGAGCAGTTCTTC
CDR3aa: CASSLGGVNNEQFF

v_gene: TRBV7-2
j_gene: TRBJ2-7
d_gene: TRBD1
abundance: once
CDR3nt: TGTGCCAGCAGCTTAAGGACAGGGCCCTACGAGCAGTACTTC
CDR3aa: CASSLRTGPYEQYF

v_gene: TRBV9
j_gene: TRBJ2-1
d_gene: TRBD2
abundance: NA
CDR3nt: TGTGCCAGCAGTTGGGAGGGCGGGTATGAGCAGTTCTTC
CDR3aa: CASSWEGGYEQFF

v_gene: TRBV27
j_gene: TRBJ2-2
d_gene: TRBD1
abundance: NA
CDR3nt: TGTGCCAGCAGCTCGACAGGGGCAGGCACCGGGGAGCTGTTTTTT
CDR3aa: CASSSTGAGTGELFF

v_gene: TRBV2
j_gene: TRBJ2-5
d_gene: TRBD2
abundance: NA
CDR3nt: TGTGCCAGCGTAGTTAGCGGGGTCCAAGAGACCCAGTACTTC
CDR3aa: CASVVSGVQETQYF

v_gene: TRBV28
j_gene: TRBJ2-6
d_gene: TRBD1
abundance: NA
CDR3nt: TGTGCCAGCAGCCCGACAGGGAGCGGGGCCAACGTCCTGACTTTC
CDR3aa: CASSPTGSGANVLTF

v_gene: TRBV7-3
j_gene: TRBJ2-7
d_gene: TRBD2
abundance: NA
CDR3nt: TGTGCCAGCAGCCCCGGGACTAGCATCGAGCAGTACTTC
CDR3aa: CASSPGTSIEQYF

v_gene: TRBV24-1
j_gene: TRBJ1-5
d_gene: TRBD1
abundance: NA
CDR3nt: TGTGCCACCAGTGATTCCCGACAGGGTTGGGATCAGCCCCAGCATTTT
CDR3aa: CATSDSRQGWDQPQHF

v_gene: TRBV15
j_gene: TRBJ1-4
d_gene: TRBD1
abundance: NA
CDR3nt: TGTGCCACCAGCGGACAGGGCGGGGCTAATGAAAAACTGTTTTTT
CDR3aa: CATSGQGGANEKLFF

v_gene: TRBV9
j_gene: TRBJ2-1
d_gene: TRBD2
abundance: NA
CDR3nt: TGTGCCAGCAGCGTAGAAGGGAGGGAATACAATGAGCAGTTCTTC
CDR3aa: CASSVEGREYNEQFF

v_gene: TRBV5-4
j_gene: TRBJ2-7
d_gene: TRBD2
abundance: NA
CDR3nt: TGTGCCAGCAGCTTGGGGACTAGTAGCTACGAGCAGTACTTC
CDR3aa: CASSLGTSSYEQYF

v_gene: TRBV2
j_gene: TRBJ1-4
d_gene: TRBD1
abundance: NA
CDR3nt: TGTGCCAGCAGTGACGACAGGGCTAATGAAAAACTGTTTTTT
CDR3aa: CASSDDRANEKLFF

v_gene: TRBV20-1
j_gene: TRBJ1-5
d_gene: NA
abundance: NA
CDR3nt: TGCAGTGCTACGGCAGGGGATGCCCAGCATTTT
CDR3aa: CSATAGDAQHF

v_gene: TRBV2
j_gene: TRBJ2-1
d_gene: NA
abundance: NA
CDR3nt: TGTGCCAGCAGTGACCAGGGGGAGGATGAGCAGTTCTTC
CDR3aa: CASSDQGEDEQFF

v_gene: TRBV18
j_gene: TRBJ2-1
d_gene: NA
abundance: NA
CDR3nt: TGTGCCAGCTCCACGCGGAATGAGCAGTTCTTC
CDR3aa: CASSTRNEQFF

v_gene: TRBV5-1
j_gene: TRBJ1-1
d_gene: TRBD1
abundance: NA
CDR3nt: TGCGCCAGCAGCCTTGGGACAGGGAGCTCGAACACTGAAGCTTTCTTT
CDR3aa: CASSLGTGSSNTEAFF

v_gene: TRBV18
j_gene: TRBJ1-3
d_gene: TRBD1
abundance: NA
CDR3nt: TGTGCCAGCTCACCACGACAGGGCGCTGGAAACACCATATATTTT
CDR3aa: CASSPRQGAGNTIYF

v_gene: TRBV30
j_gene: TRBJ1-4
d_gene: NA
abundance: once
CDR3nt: TGTGCCTGGAGTGTACTTGGGGGCTGGGAAAAACTGTTTTTT
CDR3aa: CAWSVLGGWEKLFF

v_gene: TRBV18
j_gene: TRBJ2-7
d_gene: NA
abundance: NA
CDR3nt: TGTGCCAGCTCACAGAGGAGGAACTCCTACGAGCAGTACTTC
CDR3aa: CASSQRRNSYEQYF

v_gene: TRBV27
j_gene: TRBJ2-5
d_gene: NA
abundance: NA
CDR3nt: TGTGCCAGCAGTTTAAGCGTGTCAGTACAGACCCAGTACTTC
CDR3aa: CASSLSVSVQTQYF

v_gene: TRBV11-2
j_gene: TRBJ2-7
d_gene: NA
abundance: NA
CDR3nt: TGTGCCAGCAGCTTAGATCTCGCAGGGGCCCACGAGCAGTACTTC
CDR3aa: CASSLDLAGAHEQYF